The 27 T cell receptor beta chains reported below all come from one sample, sequenced in a study of T cells in Graves' hyperthyroidism and ophthalmopathy (dated by TCRdb to about 2019). The library was produced with multiplex PCR. These reads were obtained on an Illumina HiSeq 2000. Amplification of TCR beta CDR3 regions was carried out from RNA transcripts. The first round of RT-PCR for the TCR CDR3 was performed with the HTBI primer set and the Qiagen OneStep RT-PCR kit. TCRdb handled the public reads itself, with Q25 trimming in fastp and clone calling in MiXCR, and kept productive beta chains. Each entry merges the rows of one CDR3 protein and shows their most common DNA and genes. The sample table records some 270,000 distinct CDR3 sequences; 13% of these occur just once. The ten top clones hold roughly 7.5% of the sample. Source material: blood. The receptor source for this set is a woman aged 25 to 39 with Graves' hyperthyroidism that later progressed to Graves' ophthalmopathy.

This clonotype has ten or more counts. The chain couples TRBV3-1 to TRBJ2-1; possibly TRBD2 for D (5 bases). The CDR3 contains 17 residues. CDR1 and CDR2 from the germline V gene are LGHDT and YNNKEL (reference sequence). Trimming took off 2 bases at V and 6 bases at J, with 20 bases between the two ends. As DNA, the CDR3 is TGTGCCAGCAGCCAAACTCCTGGGAGTCTACTTAGCAATGAGCAGTTCTTC. This sequence encodes CASSQTPGSLLSNEQFF.

This clonotype was seen many times. The chain recombines TRBV28 with TRBJ1-2; TRBD1 matches at 9 bases. V trimming: 3 bases; J trimming: 2 bases; junction bases outside the gene matches: 7. This CDR3 region has 16 residues. Per the germline V gene, CDR1 is MDHEN and CDR2 is SYDVKM. This chain's CDR3 is CASSFPTGGINYGYTF. The DNA of the CDR3 is TGTGCCAGCAGTTTCCCTACAGGGGGCATAAACTATGGCTACACCTTC.

The chain is built from TRBV9 and TRBJ2-5, with D uncertain. Germline lookup yields CDR1 SGDLS and CDR2 YYNGEE. With 5 bases removed from V and 5 bases from J, the gap between germline ends came to 19 bases. The CDR3 totals 15 residues. The CDR3 bases are TGTGCCAGCAGTCGATTAACAACAGCTCCGGAGACCCAGTACTTC. As protein: CASSRLTTAPETQYF.

This clonotype was seen repeatedly, ten times or more. This chain connects TRBV11-2 to TRBJ2-7, with D perhaps TRBD2 (5 bases). CDR1 and CDR2 (germline): SGHAT, FQNNGV. CDR3 length: 13 residues. Trimming took 3 bases from V and 6 from J, leaving 12 bases between them. The CDR3 loop reads CASSFGSRLEQYF. The CDR3 DNA is TGTGCCAGCAGCTTTGGGAGTAGGCTCGAGCAGTACTTC.

This clonotype was recorded at least ten times. V and J are TRBV18 and TRBJ1-1, with a possible D match to TRBD1 (6 bases). Trimming removed 2 bases at V and 3 bases at J, with 13 bases between. From germline, CDR1 is KGHSH and CDR2 LQKENI. The CDR3 covers 15 residues. The CDR3: CASSPLGGADTEAFF. The DNA for the CDR3 is TGTGCCAGCTCACCATTGGGGGGGGCTGACACTGAAGCTTTCTTT.

Worth noting for this clonotype: A read error may produce the germline difference seen at one junction end. The rearrangement joins TRBV7-3 to TRBJ2-5; D is perhaps TRBD1 or TRBD2 (6 bases each). The CDR3 contains 14 residues. CDR1 and CDR2 (germline): SGHTA, FQGTGA. The CDR3 coding sequence is TGTGCCAGCAGCTTAACGGGGGGCCAAAAGACCCAGTACTTC. It codes for CASSLTGGQKTQYF. The variable domain in full, with the rest retrieved from reference TRBV7-3 and TRBJ2-5, is GAGVSQTPSNKVTEKGKYVELRCDPISGHTALYWYRQSLGQGPEFLIYFQGTGAADDSGLPNDRFFAVRPEGSVSTLKIQRTERGDSAVYLCASSLTGGQKTQYFGPGTRLLVL.

This clonotype was recorded at least ten times. The chain carries TRBV5-1 and TRBJ1-1, with 8 bases identical to TRBD1. From germline, CDR1 is SGHRS and CDR2 YFSETQ. This CDR3 is built from 14 residues. Trimming removed 2 bases from V and 1 base from J; junction bases left unmatched: 1. The CDR3 reads CASSFDRGNTEAFF. The CDR3 nucleotides read TGCGCCAGCAGCTTTGACAGGGGGAACACTGAAGCTTTCTTT.

There are many counts of this clonotype. The V call is TRBV6-5, the J call TRBJ2-7; 8 positions agree with TRBD1. Germline V CDR1 and CDR2: MNHEY, SVGAGI. Trimming cost V 0 bases and J 9 bases; bases outside gene matches: 13. CDR3 size: 16 residues. CDR3: CASSYSNARGQKGQYF. The CDR3 DNA sequence: TGTGCCAGCAGTTACTCGAACGCCAGGGGGCAGAAAGGGCAGTACTTC.

V gene TRBV6-2 or TRBV6-3 combines with J gene TRBJ1-2; a weak D match, TRBD1 (5 bases). CDR1 is MNHEY and CDR2 is SVGEGT in the germline V gene. The CDR3 loop spans 13 amino acids. V gave up 6 bases and J gave up 6 bases, with 14 bases separating them. The DNA for the CDR3 is TGTGCCAGCAGCCCGGGGGGAAATAATGGCTACACCTTC. Its translation: CASSPGGNNGYTF.

This clonotype has a handful of counts. No DNA is shown, since the ends of the CDR3 on it are uncertain; the CDR3 is the one TCRdb lists. CDR3 sequence reads: CASSFVAPAALSGRGEQYF. J is TRBJ2-7 and V is TRBV5-1; TRBD2 is the table's D call and was not checked against the DNA. With termini counted, the CDR3 has 19 amino acids. Per the germline V gene, CDR1 is SGHRS and CDR2 is YFSETQ.

In this sample, this clonotype turned up once. This chain joins TRBV5-1 and TRBJ1-4, with D maybe TRBD1 (6 bases). Germline V gene sequence: CDR1 SGHRS, CDR2 YFSETQ. CDR3 length: 20 residues. Trimming shortened V by 1 base and J by 0 bases, and 22 bases separated the two germline ends. CDR3 sequence (DNA): TGCGCCAGCAGCTTGTACCCCGACAGGTTAGCCTCTTCAACTAATGAAAAACTGTTTTTT. It is translated as CASSLYPDRLASSTNEKLFF. The whole variable domain, filled in from reference TRBV5-1 and TRBJ1-4, reads KAGVTQTPRYLIKTRGQQVTLSCSPISGHRSVSWYQQTPGQGLQFLFEYFSETQRNKGNFPGRFSGRQFSNSRSEMNVSTLELGDSALYLCASSLYPDRLASSTNEKLFFGSGTQLSVL.

This clonotype has a handful of counts. The V gene is TRBV6-1, the J gene TRBJ2-1, with D unclear. The CDR3 is made up of 13 amino acids. Trimming cost V 8 bases and J 3 bases, with 11 bases left between them. Germline V CDR1 and CDR2: MNHNS, SASEGT. The CDR3 loop is CASGPLIYNEQFF. The CDR3 DNA is TGTGCCAGCGGCCCACTCATCTACAATGAGCAGTTCTTC.

This clonotype came up a few times. The V gene is TRBV7-3, the J gene TRBJ2-7; 11 nucleotides agree with TRBD1. CDR1 and CDR2 (germline): SGHTA, FQGTGA. This CDR3 has 14 amino acids. V dropped 5 bases and J dropped 7; count of bases not matched to a gene: 7. This CDR3 reads CASSVGQGAKEQYF. CDR3 DNA: TGTGCCAGCAGCGTCGGACAGGGGGCGAAAGAGCAGTACTTC.

This clonotype was seen many times. This chain's CDR3 is CASSLAAGVTYEQYF. Here the CDR3 DNA reads TGTGCCAGCAGTTTAGCGGCGGGAGTGACCTACGAGCAGTACTTC. The chain uses TRBV12-3 or TRBV12-4 and TRBJ2-7; TRBD2 aligns across 7 bases. The CDR3 runs 15 residues. J lost 2 bases, V lost 0 bases, and 4 bases had no gene match.

This clonotype has ten or more counts. This chain joins TRBV28 and TRBJ1-4, with a tentative D call TRBD1 (6 bases). The CDR3 extends over 15 amino acids. From germline, CDR1 is MDHEN and CDR2 SYDVKM. V lost 4 bases and J lost 4, with 13 bases in between. The CDR3 DNA sequence: TGTGCCAGCAGTTCGTACAGGGCGGGTAATGAAAAACTGTTTTTT. It yields the protein CASSSYRAGNEKLFF.

Many counts were recorded for this clonotype. This CDR3 is CSARVFRGNTEAFF. CDR3 DNA sequence: TGCAGTGCTAGAGTGTTCAGGGGGAACACTGAAGCTTTCTTT. The chain links TRBV20-1 to TRBJ1-1; TRBD1 is a possible D gene (6 bases). Germline V gene lookup returns CDR1 DFQATT and CDR2 SNEGSKA (reference sequence). The CDR3 runs 14 residues. V lost 1 base and J 1 base, leaving 10 bases between the germline ends.

This clonotype was seen ten or more times. Mismatch with germline at one junction end may stem from a read error. The genes are TRBV30 and TRBJ1-1; D gene uncertain. Germline CDR1 GTSNPN, CDR2 SVGIG (reference sequence). The CDR3 sequence is 14 residues long. CDR3: CAWSSFRLKTEAFF. CDR3 coding DNA: TGTGCCTGGAGTTCCTTCAGGCTGAAAACTGAAGCTTTCTTT.

There are a few counts of this clonotype. The gene calls are TRBV19 and TRBJ2-2, with D maybe TRBD1 (5 bases). Germline-derived CDR1 and CDR2 are LNHDA and SQIVND (reference sequence). The CDR3 is made up of 15 amino acids. V was clipped by 3 bases and J by 0 bases, with 8 bases between them. As DNA, the CDR3 is TGTGCCAGTAGTATGCTACAGGCGAACACCGGGGAGCTGTTTTTT. Translation gives CASSMLQANTGELFF.

About this clonotype itself: The junction shows a germline mismatch at one end, possibly a read error. V gene TRBV9 combines with J gene TRBJ2-1, with 8 positions matching TRBD1. Germline values: CDR1 SGDLS, CDR2 YYNGEE. The CDR3 has 15 residues. The CDR3 nucleotides are TGTGCCAGCAGCCCAAGCAGGACAGGGTCTCGGGAGCAGTGCTTC. Translation: CASSPSRTGSREQCF.

Ten or more counts support this clonotype. This chain connects TRBV7-8 to TRBJ1-1; no reliable D call. Germline assignment: CDR1 SGHVS and CDR2 FQNEAQ. V lost 3 bases and J 4 bases, leaving 6 bases between the germline ends. This CDR3 is 12 amino acids long. This chain's CDR3 is CASSFSSTEAFF. The DNA of the CDR3 is TGTGCCAGCAGCTTCTCGAGCACTGAAGCTTTCTTT.

This clonotype was seen ten or more times. The V and J genes are TRBV28 and TRBJ1-2; a possible D gene is TRBD1 (5 bases). In germline, CDR1 is MDHEN, CDR2 SYDVKM. Trimming stripped 3 bases from V and 1 base from J, with 9 bases between. The CDR3 extends over 14 amino acids. In DNA form, the CDR3 reads TGTGCCAGCAGTTTCCCAGACAGTAACTATGGCTACACCTTC. As protein: CASSFPDSNYGYTF.

The chain joins TRBV18 to TRBJ2-3, with TRBD2 matching 12 bases. Germline CDR1 and CDR2: KGHSH and LQKENI. With V trimmed by 1 base and J by 7 bases, 6 bases remained unmatched. CDR3 length equals 16 residues. The CDR3 here is CASSPQTSGSGYTQYF. The CDR3 bases are TGTGCCAGCTCACCACAGACTAGCGGGAGTGGATATACGCAGTATTTT.

The rearrangement uses TRBV20-1 and TRBJ2-3, with 15 bases fitting TRBD2. V shed 3 bases and J 6 bases; nucleotides not matched to a gene: 7. The CDR3 loop spans 16 amino acids. CDR1 and CDR2 from the germline V gene are DFQATT and SNEGSKA (reference sequence). CDR3 sequence (DNA): TGCAGTGCTAGCCCCGGACTAGCGGGAGGGCCTGATACGCAGTATTTT. As protein: CSASPGLAGGPDTQYF.

This clonotype was counted many times. The chain has TRBV7-9 and TRBJ2-1, with 7 bases that match TRBD1. Germline CDR1 and CDR2: SEHNR and FQNEAQ (reference sequence). This CDR3 spans 15 amino acids. With 3 bases clipped from V and 6 bases from J, the junction kept 8 bases outside the gene matches. CDR3 nucleotide sequence: TGTGCCAGCAGCTTTCCGGGACAGTCGGCCAATGAGCAGTTCTTC. It codes for CASSFPGQSANEQFF.

This clonotype turned up a few times. V gene TRBV5-5 combines with J gene TRBJ1-2; D not certain. The V end was cut by 4 bases, the J end by 8 bases, with 21 bases between. This CDR3 region has 15 residues. Germline CDR1 SGHKS, CDR2 YYEKEE (reference sequence). The chain's CDR3 is CASSLSPSIDGGYTF. The CDR3 nucleotides are TGTGCCAGCAGCCTCAGTCCCTCTATTGACGGGGGCTACACCTTC.

This clonotype was recorded at least ten times. The chain links TRBV6-2 or TRBV6-3 to TRBJ2-3, with TRBD1 matching over 8 bases. CDR3 length equals 14 residues. The V gene's germline CDR1 is MNHEY and CDR2 SVGEGT. With 6 bases clipped from V and 4 bases from J, the junction kept 6 bases outside the gene matches. CDR3 amino acids: CASRDQGAADTQYF. The CDR3 DNA is TGTGCCAGCAGAGATCAGGGGGCTGCAGATACGCAGTATTTT.

This clonotype came up once. V and J are TRBV7-2 and TRBJ2-5, with 9 bases lining up with TRBD2. This CDR3 region has 15 residues. Germline CDR1 and CDR2: SGHTA and FQGNSA. Germline trimming cut 4 bases from V and 4 bases from J; bases unmatched to any gene: 7. CDR3: CASSSLAGARETQYF. The CDR3 nucleotides are TGTGCCAGCAGCTCCTTAGCGGGAGCCCGAGAGACCCAGTACTTC.